This T cell receptor (beta chain) was documented in a study of T cells in localized non-small cell lung cancer. Overall study results and limits: Sequencing was limited to one tumor region, leaving the possibility of heterogeneity open.

The table came from immunoSEQ multiplex PCR; TCRdb's copy has only in-frame clones and leaves some out. Among 50,000 or so clones, 60% to 85% were seen once, and the ten largest hold 4.5% to 5.5%. Comment on this clone: Antigen unknown.

The sequences come from PBMCs, collected before any cancer treatment. The clonotype originates from a woman aged 35 to 75 with stage II lung adenocarcinoma.

CDR3 amino acids: CASRYTGTETQYF. The DNA of the CDR3 is TGTGCCAGCAGATATACAGGAACTGAGACCCAGTACTTC. The chain joins TRBV7-2 to TRBJ2-5; D may be TRBD1 (5 bases). The CDR3 contains 13 residues. Trimming took off 6 bases at V and 5 bases at J, with 13 bases between the two ends. The germline V gene encodes CDR1 SGHTA and CDR2 FQGNSA.